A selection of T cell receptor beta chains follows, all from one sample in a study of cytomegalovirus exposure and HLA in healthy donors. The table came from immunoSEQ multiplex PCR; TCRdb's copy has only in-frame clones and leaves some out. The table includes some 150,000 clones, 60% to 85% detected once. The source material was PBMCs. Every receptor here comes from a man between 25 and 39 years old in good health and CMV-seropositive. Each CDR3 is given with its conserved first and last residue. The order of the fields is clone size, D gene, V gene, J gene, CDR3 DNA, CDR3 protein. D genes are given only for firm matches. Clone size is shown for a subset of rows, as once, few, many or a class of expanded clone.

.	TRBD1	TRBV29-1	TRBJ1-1	TGCAGCGTCCTTGGGACAGGGGTAGGGAACACTGAAGCTTTCTTT	CSVLGTGVGNTEAFF
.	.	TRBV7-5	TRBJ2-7	TGTGTCAGAAGCCCCTCCGGTACCTACGAGCAGTACTTC	CVRSPSGTYEQYF
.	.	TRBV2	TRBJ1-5	TGTGCCAGCAGTGACCCCGAGGTTGGCAATCAGCCCCAGCATTTT	CASSDPEVGNQPQHF
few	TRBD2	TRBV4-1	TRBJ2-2	TGCGCCAGCAGCCAAAGAGGTTCGGGGGGGGCCACCGGGGAGCTGTTTTTT	CASSQRGSGGATGELFF
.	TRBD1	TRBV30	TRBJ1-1	TGTGCCTGGAGAGCCGACAGGGTCGGGGCTTTCTTT	CAWRADRVGAFF
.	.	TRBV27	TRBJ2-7	TGTGCCAGCAGTTTATCTGCAGGTAGTGGTTACGAGCAGTACTTC	CASSLSAGSGYEQYF
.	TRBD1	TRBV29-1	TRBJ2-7	TGCAGCGTTGAAGAAACAGGGGACAACTACGAGCAGTACTTC	CSVEETGDNYEQYF
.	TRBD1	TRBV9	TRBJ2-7	TGTGCCAGCAGCGCCCCCGGGACAGGGCCATACGAGCAGTACTTC	CASSAPGTGPYEQYF
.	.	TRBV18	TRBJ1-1	TGTGCCAGCTCACCTGGGGAGGTCGCTTTCTTT	CASSPGEVAFF
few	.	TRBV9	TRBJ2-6	TGTGCCAGCAGCTCCTCAGGGACTGGGGCCAACGTCCTGACTTTC	CASSSSGTGANVLTF
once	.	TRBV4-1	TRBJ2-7	TGCGCCAGCAGCCTACGGGTCTCCTACGAGCAGTACTTC	CASSLRVSYEQYF
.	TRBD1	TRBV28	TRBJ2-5	TGTGCCAGCAGTTTCCCGGGACAGGGGACGGGAGAGACCCAGTACTTC	CASSFPGQGTGETQYF
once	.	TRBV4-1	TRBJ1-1	TGCGCCAGCAGCCAAGCTATCCCGGAGTCGGCTTTCTTT	CASSQAIPESAFF
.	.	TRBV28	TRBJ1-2	TGTGCCAGCAGTTTATTCAGGGAGGACTATGGCTACACCTTC	CASSLFREDYGYTF
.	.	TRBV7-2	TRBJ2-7	TGTGCCAGCAGCTTAGCGCTAAGGGGAACCTACGAGCAGTACTTC	CASSLALRGTYEQYF
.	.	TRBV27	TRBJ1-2	TGTGCCAGCAGTTTAGAGGGGGGGGCTAACTATGGCTACACCTTC	CASSLEGGANYGYTF
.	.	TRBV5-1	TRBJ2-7	TGCGCCAGCAGCCTAGAGACAGGACAACCCTACGAGCAGTACTTC	CASSLETGQPYEQYF
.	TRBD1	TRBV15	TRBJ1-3	TGTGCCACCAGCAGTGGACAGGGGGCACGTGGAAACACCATATATTTT	CATSSGQGARGNTIYF
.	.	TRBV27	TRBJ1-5	TGTGCCAGCAGAGTCCTCGGACAGTATAGCAATCAGCCCCAGCATTTT	CASRVLGQYSNQPQHF
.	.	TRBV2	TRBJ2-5	TGTGCCAGCAGTGAGCGGGAGACCCAGTACTTC	CASSERETQYF
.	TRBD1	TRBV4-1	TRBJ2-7	TGCGCCAGCAGCCAAGGGACAGGGGGCGCGGACGAGCAGTACTTC	CASSQGTGGADEQYF
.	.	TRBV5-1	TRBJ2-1	TGCGCCAGCAGCTACACTCACAGGGACAATGAGCAGTTCTTC	CASSYTHRDNEQFF
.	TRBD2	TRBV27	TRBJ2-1	TGTGCCAGCAGTCCACCCCCGGGGGGGCTATCTGAGCAGTTCTTC	CASSPPPGGLSEQFF
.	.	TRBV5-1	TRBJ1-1	TGCGCCAGCAGCTTGGTCCCGGGCACTGAAGCTTTCTTT	CASSLVPGTEAFF
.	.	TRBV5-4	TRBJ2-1	TGTGCCAGCAGCCTGACAGGTAGGCTCTACAATGAGCAGTTCTTC	CASSLTGRLYNEQFF
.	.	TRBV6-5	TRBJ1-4	TGTGCCAGCAGTCCATCTAATAATGAAAAACTGTTTTTT	CASSPSNNEKLFF
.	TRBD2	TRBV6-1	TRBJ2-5	TGTGCCAGCAGTGGAACTAGCGGGAACCAAGAGACCCAGTACTTC	CASSGTSGNQETQYF
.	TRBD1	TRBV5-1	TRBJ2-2	TGCGCCAGCAGCAGGGAGACAGGGTTCACCGGGGAGCTGTTTTTT	CASSRETGFTGELFF
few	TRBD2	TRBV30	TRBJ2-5	TGTGCCTGGAGTGGGGGGCGGGGGGGAGAGACCCAGTACTTC	CAWSGGRGGETQYF
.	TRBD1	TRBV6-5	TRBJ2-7	TGTGCCAGCAGTTACCAGGGGACAGCCGGCTACGAGCAGTACTTC	CASSYQGTAGYEQYF
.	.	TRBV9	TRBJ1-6	TGTGCCAGCAGCGTAATGGACAGTAATTCACCCCTCCACTTT	CASSVMDSNSPLHF
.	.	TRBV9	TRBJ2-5	TGTGCCAGCAGCGTCGGACAGAACTACCAAGAGACCCAGTACTTC	CASSVGQNYQETQYF
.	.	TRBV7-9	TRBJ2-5	TGTGCCAGCAGCTTAAGGAGGGAAGAGACCCAGTACTTC	CASSLRREETQYF
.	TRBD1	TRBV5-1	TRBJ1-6	TGCGCCAGCAGAAGTGTTTACAGGGGCCATAATTCACCCCTCCACTTT	CASRSVYRGHNSPLHF
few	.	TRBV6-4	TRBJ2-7	TGTGCCAGCAGTGACTCGACTTCCTACGAGCAGTACTTC	CASSDSTSYEQYF
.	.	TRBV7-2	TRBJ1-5	TGTGCCAGCAGCTGGGCGGGATCCAATCAGCCCCAGCATTTT	CASSWAGSNQPQHF
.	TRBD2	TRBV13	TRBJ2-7	TGTGCCAGCAGCTTAGGGAGCGGGGGGGCCTACGAGCAGTACTTC	CASSLGSGGAYEQYF
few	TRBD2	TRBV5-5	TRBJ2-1	TGTGCCAGCAGCCCGAAGAGCGGGGGCTTAACCTACAATGAGCAGTTCTTC	CASSPKSGGLTYNEQFF
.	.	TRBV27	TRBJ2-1	TGTGCCAGCAGTTCCGGGGGTGAGCAGTTCTTC	CASSSGGEQFF
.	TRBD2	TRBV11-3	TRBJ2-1	TGTGCCAGCAGCTTAGATAAGCGGGGGGGCCGGAATGAGCAGTTCTTC	CASSLDKRGGRNEQFF
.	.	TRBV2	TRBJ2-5	TGTGCCAGCAGTTTTTCTCAAGAGACCCAGTACTTC	CASSFSQETQYF
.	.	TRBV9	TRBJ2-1	TGTGCCAGCAGCGTAGGGGGGGTGGCGAATGAGCAGTTCTTC	CASSVGGVANEQFF
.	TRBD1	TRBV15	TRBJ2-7	TGTGCCACCAGCAGACATGCTGGGACAGGGGCTTTCGAGCAGTACTTC	CATSRHAGTGAFEQYF
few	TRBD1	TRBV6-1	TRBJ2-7	TGTGCCAGCAGTGCTCTTACAGGGGCCCCCACCTACGAGCAGTACTTC	CASSALTGAPTYEQYF
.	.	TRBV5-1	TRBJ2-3	TGCTCCTCAGCGGGCCCCGGTACAGATACGCAGTATTTT	CSSAGPGTDTQYF
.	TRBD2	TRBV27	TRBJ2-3	TGTGCCAGCCACAAAAGCGGGACTACTAGCACAGATACGCAGTATTTT	CASHKSGTTSTDTQYF
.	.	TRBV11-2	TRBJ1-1	TGTGCCAGCAGCGTGTGGCAGCGGGGCGAGAACACTGAAGCTTTCTTT	CASSVWQRGENTEAFF
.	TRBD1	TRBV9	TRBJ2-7	TGTGCCAGCAGCGTAGGACAGGGGACCTACGAGCAGTACTTC	CASSVGQGTYEQYF
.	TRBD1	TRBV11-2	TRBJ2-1	TGTGCCAGCAGCTCCTGGAAACGTAGGACAGGGGGCAATGAGCAGTTCTTC	CASSSWKRRTGGNEQFF